A selection of T cell receptor beta chains follows, all from one sample in a study of human T cells and chemical hapten exposure. From the RACE reads, TCRdb called clonotypes with MiXCR, one entry per CDR3 protein. The sample yields 380,000 or so distinct CDR3 sequences, around 5.5% seen once. Sequences were derived from whole blood, sampled in connection with sensitization to the hapten diphenylcyclopropenone (DPC). The receptors come from a young woman with alopecia areata. Some clones in this sample may be carry-over from other donors' samples. Both conserved end residues are part of each CDR3. The D gene is left open where the match is weak. Expanded clones get a size class; other rows say once, few or many, or leave the size out.

abundance | j_gene | d_gene | v_gene | CDR3aa | CDR3nt
few | TRBJ2-7 | - | TRBV3-1 | CASSQGPSRQYF | TGTGCCAGCAGCCAAGGGCCCTCTCGGCAGTACTTC
- | TRBJ1-2 | - | TRBV7-2 | CASSSPDRNYGYTF | TGTGCCAGCAGCTCACCTGACCGTAACTATGGCTACACCTTC
few | TRBJ1-6 | TRBD1 | TRBV18 | CASSLRGQDLNSPLHF | TGTGCCAGCTCACTGCGAGGACAGGACCTTAATTCACCCCTCCACTTT
few | TRBJ2-6 | TRBD1 | TRBV6-5 | CASSYSPPGQGIGANVLTF | TGTGCCAGCAGTTACTCCCCCCCAGGACAGGGAATTGGGGCCAACGTCCTGACTTTC
- | TRBJ2-2 | - | TRBV18 | CASSSDSTGELFF | TGTGCCAGCTCATCTGACAGCACCGGGGAGCTGTTTTTT
- | TRBJ1-1 | TRBD1 | TRBV5-1 | CASSLKTGILNAEAFF | TGCGCCAGCAGCTTGAAGACAGGGATCTTGAACGCTGAAGCTTTCTTT
few | TRBJ2-1 | TRBD1 | TRBV6-6 | CASSFQIGQGAPEQFF | TGTGCCAGCAGTTTCCAAATCGGGCAGGGGGCTCCTGAGCAGTTCTTC
- | TRBJ2-7 | TRBD1 | TRBV6-2/TRBV6-3 | CASSSRTGGKYEQYF | TGTGCCAGCAGTTCCAGGACAGGGGGCAAATACGAGCAGTACTTC
few | TRBJ1-1 | - | TRBV2 | CASTEEGNTEAFF | TGTGCCAGCACCGAGGAGGGGAACACTGAAGCTTTCTTT
few | TRBJ1-6 | - | TRBV4-1 | CASSQDREEAYNSPLHF | TGCGCCAGCAGCCAAGATCGGGAGGAGGCCTATAATTCACCCCTCCACTTT
many | TRBJ1-1 | TRBD1 | TRBV20-1 | CSAREPGQGMNTEAFF | TGCAGTGCTAGGGAACCGGGACAGGGGATGAACACTGAAGCTTTCTTT
many | TRBJ1-4 | - | TRBV20-1 | CSARFINEKLFF | TGCAGTGCTAGATTCATTAATGAAAAACTGTTTTTT
many | TRBJ1-2 | - | TRBV4-2 | CASSQEDGGLAYGYTF | TGTGCCAGCAGCCAAGAGGATGGGGGGTTGGCCTATGGCTACACCTTC
many | TRBJ2-7 | TRBD1 | TRBV12-3/TRBV12-4 | CASSFSYRGGSEQYF | TGTGCCAGCAGTTTTTCCTACAGGGGTGGAAGCGAGCAGTACTTC
few | TRBJ1-2 | - | TRBV6-2/TRBV6-3 | CASSFRTGVPHTF | TGTGCCAGCAGTTTCCGGACGGGCGTACCGCACACCTTC
many | TRBJ2-7 | TRBD2 | TRBV15 | CATSRDLGAGGSYEQYF | TGTGCCACCAGCAGAGATCTAGGGGCGGGGGGCAGCTACGAGCAGTACTTC
- | TRBJ2-3 | TRBD2 | TRBV6-2/TRBV6-3 | CASTPVGASGGDTQYF | TGTGCCAGCACCCCAGTCGGGGCTAGCGGGGGAGATACGCAGTATTTT